This TCR beta chain is drawn from a study of stem cell transplantation in POMP-related autoinflammatory disease. Study in general: Neutrophil and platelet engraftment from the graft donor was 100% through one year after transplant. Findings of the study overall: A trend toward lower repertoire diversity and greater clonality appeared in every analyzed T-cell subset of PRAID patients. In PRAID patients, the number of distinct TRB V-J gene pairings was restricted.

Sequenced by immunoSEQ multiplex PCR; TCRdb stores in-frame clones only, minus some. The sample yields 68,000 or so clones, roughly 93% seen once. Points on this clone: Its antigen is not identified. At the DNA level, this CDR3 is encoded by other sequences in the same sample as well.

The CDR3 spans 15 residues. V lost 5 bases, J lost 0 bases, and 11 bases lay in between. The V gene's germline CDR1 is MNHEY and CDR2 SMNVEV (reference sequence). The sequence was collected from a human patient with POMP-related autoinflammation and immune dysregulation (PRAID). Among the T cells, some may be from the graft donor. The rearrangement uses TRBV27 and TRBJ2-1; D unresolved. This sample comprised CD4+ T cells from PBMCs, obtained after stem cell transplantation. CDR3 nucleotides: TGTGCCAGCAGTCTGACCACGAGCTCCTACAATGAGCAGTTCTTC. This gives the protein CASSLTTSSYNEQFF.